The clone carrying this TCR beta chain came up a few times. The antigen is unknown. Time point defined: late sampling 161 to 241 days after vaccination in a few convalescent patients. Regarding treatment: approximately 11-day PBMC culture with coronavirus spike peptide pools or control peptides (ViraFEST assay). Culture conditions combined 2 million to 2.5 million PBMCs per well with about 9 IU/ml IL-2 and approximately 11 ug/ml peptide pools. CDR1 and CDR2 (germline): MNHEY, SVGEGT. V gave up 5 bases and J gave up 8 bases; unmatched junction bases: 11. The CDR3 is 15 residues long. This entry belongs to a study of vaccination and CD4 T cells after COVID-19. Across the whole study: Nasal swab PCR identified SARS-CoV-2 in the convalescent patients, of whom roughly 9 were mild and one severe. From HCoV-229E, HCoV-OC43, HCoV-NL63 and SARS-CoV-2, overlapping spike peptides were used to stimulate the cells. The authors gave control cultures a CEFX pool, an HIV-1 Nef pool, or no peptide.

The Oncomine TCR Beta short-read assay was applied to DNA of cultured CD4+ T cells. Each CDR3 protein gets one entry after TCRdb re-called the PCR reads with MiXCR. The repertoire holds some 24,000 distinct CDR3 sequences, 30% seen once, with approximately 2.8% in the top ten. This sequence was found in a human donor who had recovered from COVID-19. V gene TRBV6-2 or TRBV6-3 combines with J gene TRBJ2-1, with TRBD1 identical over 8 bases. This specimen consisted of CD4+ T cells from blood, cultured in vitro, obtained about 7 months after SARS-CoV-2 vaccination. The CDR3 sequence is CASSDRGPSSDEQFF. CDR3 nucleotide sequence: TGTGCCAGCAGTGACAGGGGCCCCTCTTCGGATGAGCAGTTCTTC.